Sequencing of this T cell receptor (beta chain) was carried out in a study of control samples from healthy donors and cancer patients. TCRdb's copy holds only in-frame clones and misses some; the assay was immunoSEQ multiplex PCR. The sample includes fewer than 250,000 clones. V lost 7 bases, J lost 0 bases, and 6 bases stayed unmatched. Germline V lookup: CDR1 MDHEN, CDR2 SYDVKM. The CDR3 runs 17 residues. The chain employs TRBV28 and TRBJ2-6, with 10 bases fitting TRBD1. The sequence was obtained from a woman in her twenties or thirties in good health. Specimen: blood. The CDR3 bases are TGTGCCAGCAATTTGGGACAGGGGAACTCTGGGGCCAACGTCCTGACTTTC. Translated: CASNLGQGNSGANVLTF.